This passage covers 9 T cell receptor beta chains from one sample sequenced in a study of spatial heterogeneity in lung cancer. MiXCR, run by TCRdb on the 5' RACE reads, gives a single entry per CDR3 protein. The sample holds approximately 17,000 distinct CDR3 sequences, 19% seen once. Time point of the sample: blood at routine non-recurrence follow-up after resection. Sequences were derived from PBMCs, sampled at follow-up. The receptors were sampled from a male donor with early-stage non-small cell lung cancer.

This clonotype has only a few counts. This rearrangement joins TRBV19 to TRBJ1-1; 8 bases map to TRBD1. Losses at the gene ends were 7 bases for V and 1 base for J; bases not matched to a gene: 5. CDR3 length equals 14 residues. The germline V gene has CDR1 LNHDA and CDR2 SQIVND (reference sequence). CDR3 coding DNA: TGTGCCAGTAACCGGGACAGGCGGAACACTGAAGCTTTCTTT. It yields the protein CASNRDRRNTEAFF.

In this sample, this clonotype turned up many times. The DNA of the CDR3 is TGCGCCAGCAGCTGGGCTCAGCAGAACACTGAAGCTTTCTTT. Protein sequence: CASSWAQQNTEAFF. The V and J genes are TRBV5-1 and TRBJ1-1; D gene uncertain. This CDR3 has 14 amino acids. The germline V gene has CDR1 SGHRS and CDR2 YFSETQ. Trimming pared 3 bases from V and 1 base from J, leaving 10 bases between. Together with reference TRBV5-1 and TRBJ1-1, the CDR3 gives the full variable domain: KAGVTQTPRYLIKTRGQQVTLSCSPISGHRSVSWYQQTPGQGLQFLFEYFSETQRNKGNFPGRFSGRQFSNSRSEMNVSTLELGDSALYLCASSWAQQNTEAFFGQGTRLTVV.

About this clonotype itself: Since a much larger clone is just one base distant, this may be a read error. This sequence joins TRBV28 and TRBJ2-2; D may match TRBD1 or TRBD2 (5 bases each). Between the trimmed V and J ends, which lost 8 bases and 5 bases, there was a span of 21 bases. CDR3 size: 16 residues. CDR1 is MDHEN and CDR2 is SYDVKM in the germline V gene. For the CDR3, the DNA is TGTGCCAGCGGGGGAGTTAAAGAGTTGAGTACCGGGGAGCTGTTTTTT. Translation gives CASGGVKELSTGELFF. Complete variable domain (other parts from reference TRBV28 and TRBJ2-2): DVKVTQSSRYLVKRTGEKVFLECVQDMDHENMFWYRQDPGLGLRLIYFSYDVKMKEKGDIPEGYSVSREKKERFSLILESASTNQTSMYLCASGGVKELSTGELFFGEGSRLTVL.

This clonotype is judged medium-sized (0.01 to 0.1%). The chain has TRBV30 and TRBJ1-5; the match to TRBD1 covers 8 bases. This CDR3 is 13 amino acids long. V shed 3 bases and J 7 bases; nucleotides not matched to a gene: 5. Per the germline V gene, CDR1 is GTSNPN and CDR2 is SVGIG (reference sequence). Written as DNA, the CDR3 is TGTGCCTGGAGCGGACAGGGCGACCAGCCCCAGCATTTT. Its protein is CAWSGQGDQPQHF.

This clonotype was observed a handful of times. This may be a read error, as it is one base from a much larger clone. This chain joins TRBV7-3 and TRBJ2-3; no clear D. The CDR3 length is 14 residues. CDR1 and CDR2 (germline): SGHTA, FQGTGA. Trimming removed 4 bases from V and 0 bases from J, with 8 bases in between. The CDR3 DNA follows: TGTGCCAGCAGCTCACTCCCTAGCACAGATACGCAGTATTTT. Translated: CASSSLPSTDTQYF.

This clonotype has more than one count but fewer than ten. The chain has TRBV11-2 and TRBJ2-4, with 7 bases aligning to TRBD2. This CDR3 has 14 amino acids. The V gene end was trimmed by 5 bases and the J gene end by 8 bases; junction bases not matched to a gene: 9. The germline V gene encodes CDR1 SGHAT and CDR2 FQNNGV. The CDR3 nucleotides read TGTGCCAGCAGCCCCCGGGCCCTAGCGGACATTCAGTACTTC. It translates to CASSPRALADIQYF.

This clonotype was found a few times. An end of the junction differs from the germline gene, which may be a read error. The V gene is TRBV2, the J gene TRBJ2-7, with 9 nucleotides matching TRBD1. The CDR3 has 13 amino acids. Germline lookup yields CDR1 SNHLY and CDR2 FYNNEI. The CDR3 nucleotides read TGTGCCAGCCAGACAGGGGGAAACATCCGCAATCACTTC. Protein product: CASQTGGNIRNHF.

This clonotype was observed at least ten times. The chain combines TRBV29-1 with TRBJ2-3; D is possibly TRBD1 (5 bases). Germline CDR1 and CDR2: SQVTM and ANQGSEA. V was pared by 4 bases and J by 2 bases, with 13 bases between. This CDR3 spans 14 amino acids. The CDR3 DNA reads as TGCAGCGTTGGCGACAGTCAAGTCACAGATACGCAGTATTTT. This codes for CSVGDSQVTDTQYF.

The chain employs TRBV10-1 and TRBJ1-4, with D uncertain. Between the trimmed V and J ends, which lost 0 bases and 6 bases, there was a span of 11 bases. From germline, CDR1 is WNHNN and CDR2 SYGVQD (reference sequence). The CDR3 has 15 residues. CDR3 sequence: CASSESLGTHEKLFF. CDR3 DNA: TGCGCCAGCAGTGAGTCACTGGGAACCCATGAAAAACTGTTTTTT.